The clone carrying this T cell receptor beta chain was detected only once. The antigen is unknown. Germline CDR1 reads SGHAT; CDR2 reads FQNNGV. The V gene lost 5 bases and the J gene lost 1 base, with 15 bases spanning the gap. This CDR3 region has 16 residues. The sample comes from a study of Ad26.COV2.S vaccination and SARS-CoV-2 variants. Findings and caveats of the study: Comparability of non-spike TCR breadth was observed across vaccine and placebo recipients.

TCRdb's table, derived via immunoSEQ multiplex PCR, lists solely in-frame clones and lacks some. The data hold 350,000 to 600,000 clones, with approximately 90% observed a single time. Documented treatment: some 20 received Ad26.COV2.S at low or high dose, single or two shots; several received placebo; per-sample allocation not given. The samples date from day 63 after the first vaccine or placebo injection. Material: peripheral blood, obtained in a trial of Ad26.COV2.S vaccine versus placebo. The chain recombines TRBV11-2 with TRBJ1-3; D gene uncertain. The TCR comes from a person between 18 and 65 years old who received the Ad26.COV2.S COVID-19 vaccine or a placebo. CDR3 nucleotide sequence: TGTGCCAGCAGCGCGACGATCGTCGGGTCTGGAAACACCATATATTTT. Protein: CASSATIVGSGNTIYF.